This TCR beta chain derives from a study of tumor and adjacent non-tumor tissue in lung cancer. Points from the study as a whole: Tumor tissue had significantly higher TCR diversity than normal lung. Shorter survival was associated with higher TCR diversity in tumors.

Three rounds of nested PCR, following a modified ARM-PCR protocol, produced the TCRbeta library. TCRdb used MiXCR to reprocess the multiplex PCR reads, holding one entry per CDR3 protein. The data show 100,000 or so distinct CDR3 sequences, about 80% seen once. Note on this clonotype: The antigen remains undetermined. A junction end diverges from the germline sequence, so it may reflect a read error.

CDR3 size: 15 residues. The germline CDR1 and CDR2 sequences are MGHRA and YSYEKL. RNA was extracted from bulk tissue without any cell sorting. This non-tumor lung sample came from over 3 cm beyond the tumor edge. The TCR comes from a man aged 55 to 70 with small cell lung cancer. The chain is built from TRBV4-1 and TRBJ2-2; tentative D call: TRBD1 (7 bases). The sample consisted of distant non-tumor lung tissue. Here the CDR3 DNA reads TGCACCAGTAGAAGCAGGGGGGCCTATGCCGGGGAGCTGTTTTTT. Translating it yields CTSRSRGAYAGELFF.